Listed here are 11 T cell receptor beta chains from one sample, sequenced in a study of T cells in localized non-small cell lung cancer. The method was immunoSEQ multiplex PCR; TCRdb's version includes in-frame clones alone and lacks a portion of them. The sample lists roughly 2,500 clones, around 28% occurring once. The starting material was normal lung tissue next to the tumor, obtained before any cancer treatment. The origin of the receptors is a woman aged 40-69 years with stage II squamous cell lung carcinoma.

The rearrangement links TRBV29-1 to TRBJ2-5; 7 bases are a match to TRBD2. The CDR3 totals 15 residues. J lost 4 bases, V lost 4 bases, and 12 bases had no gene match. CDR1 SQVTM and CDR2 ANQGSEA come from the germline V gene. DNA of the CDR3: TGCAGCGTTGGAGGTGGGCCTAGCGGCTTAGAGACCCAGTACTTC. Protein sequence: CSVGGGPSGLETQYF.

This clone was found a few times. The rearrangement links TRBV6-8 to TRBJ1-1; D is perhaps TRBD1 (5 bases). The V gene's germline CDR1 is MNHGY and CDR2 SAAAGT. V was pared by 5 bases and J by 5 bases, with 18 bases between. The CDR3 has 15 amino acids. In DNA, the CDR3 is TGTGCCAGCAGTGAGGGTATTCCAGGGCAAACTGAAGCTTTCTTT. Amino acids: CASSEGIPGQTEAFF.

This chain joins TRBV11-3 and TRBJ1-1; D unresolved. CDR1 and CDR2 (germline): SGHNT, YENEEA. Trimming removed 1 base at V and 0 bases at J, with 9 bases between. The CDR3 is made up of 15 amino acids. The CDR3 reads CASSLVGSMNTEAFF. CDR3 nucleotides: TGTGCCAGCAGCTTAGTTGGGAGTATGAACACTGAAGCTTTCTTT.

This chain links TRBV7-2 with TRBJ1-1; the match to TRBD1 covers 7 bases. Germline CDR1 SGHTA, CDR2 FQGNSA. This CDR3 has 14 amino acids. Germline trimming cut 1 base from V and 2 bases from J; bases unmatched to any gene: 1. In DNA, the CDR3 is TGTGCCAGCAGCTTAGGACAGGGCAACACTGAAGCTTTCTTT. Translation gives CASSLGQGNTEAFF.

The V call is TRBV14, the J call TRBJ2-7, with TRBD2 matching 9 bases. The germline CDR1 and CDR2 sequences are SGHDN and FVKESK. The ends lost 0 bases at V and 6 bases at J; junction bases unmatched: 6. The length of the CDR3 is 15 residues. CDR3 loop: CASSQEGGRASEQYF. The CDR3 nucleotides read TGTGCCAGCAGCCAAGAGGGCGGGAGGGCCTCCGAGCAGTACTTC.

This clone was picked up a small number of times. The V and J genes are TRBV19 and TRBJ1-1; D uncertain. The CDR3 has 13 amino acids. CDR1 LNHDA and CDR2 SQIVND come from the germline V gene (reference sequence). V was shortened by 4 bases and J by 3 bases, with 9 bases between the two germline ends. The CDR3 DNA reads TGTGCCAGTAGTAGGTGGGCGTACACTGAAGCTTTCTTT. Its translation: CASSRWAYTEAFF.

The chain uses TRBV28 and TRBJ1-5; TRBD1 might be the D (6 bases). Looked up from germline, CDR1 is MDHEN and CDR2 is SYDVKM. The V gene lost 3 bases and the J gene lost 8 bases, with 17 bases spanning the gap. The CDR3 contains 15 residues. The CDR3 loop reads CASSLQGRPREPQHF. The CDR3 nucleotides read TGTGCCAGCAGTTTGCAGGGGCGTCCCCGGGAGCCCCAGCATTTT.

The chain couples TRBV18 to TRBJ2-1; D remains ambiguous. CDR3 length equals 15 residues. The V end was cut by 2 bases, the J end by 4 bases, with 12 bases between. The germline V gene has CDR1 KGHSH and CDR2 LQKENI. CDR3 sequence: CASSPLPGDYNEQFF. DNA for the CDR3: TGTGCCAGCTCACCATTACCAGGTGATTACAATGAGCAGTTCTTC.

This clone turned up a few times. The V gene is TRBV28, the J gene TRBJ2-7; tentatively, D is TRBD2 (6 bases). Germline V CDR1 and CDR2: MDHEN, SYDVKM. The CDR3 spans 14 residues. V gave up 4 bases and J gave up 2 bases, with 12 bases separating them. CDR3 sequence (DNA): TGTGCCAGCAGTTCAGCGGGCGGTGCCTACGAGCAGTACTTC. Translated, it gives CASSSAGGAYEQYF. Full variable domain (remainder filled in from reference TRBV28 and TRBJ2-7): DVKVTQSSRYLVKRTGEKVFLECVQDMDHENMFWYRQDPGLGLRLIYFSYDVKMKEKGDIPEGYSVSREKKERFSLILESASTNQTSMYLCASSSAGGAYEQYFGPGTRLTVT.

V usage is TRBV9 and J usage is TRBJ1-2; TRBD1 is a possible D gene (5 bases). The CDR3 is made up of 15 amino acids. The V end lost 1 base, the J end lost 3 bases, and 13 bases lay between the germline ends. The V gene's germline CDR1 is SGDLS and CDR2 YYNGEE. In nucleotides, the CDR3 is TGTGCCAGCAGCGTACGAGCAGGGAGAGACTATGGCTACACCTTC. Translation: CASSVRAGRDYGYTF.

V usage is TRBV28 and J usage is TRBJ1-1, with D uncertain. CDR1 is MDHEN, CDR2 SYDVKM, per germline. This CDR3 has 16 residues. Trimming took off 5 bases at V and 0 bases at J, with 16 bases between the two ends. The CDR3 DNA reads TGTGCCAGCAGTCCATACCGTACAGAACTGAACACTGAAGCTTTCTTT. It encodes CASSPYRTELNTEAFF.